Below are 20 T cell receptor beta chains sequenced from a single sample in a study of CD8 T cells in Susac syndrome. Random hexamers served to reverse transcribe roughly 0.45 to 1 ug RNA. TCRdb analysed the immunoSEQ multiplex PCR reads with MiXCR anew, one entry per CDR3 protein. The sample yields 100,000 to 150,000 distinct CDR3 sequences, 80% to 95% seen once. Material: CD8+ T cells from PBMCs. The receptors stem from a human donor with multiple sclerosis.

This sequence joins TRBV15 and TRBJ1-1, with D maybe TRBD1 (6 bases). From germline, CDR1 is LNHNV and CDR2 YYDKDF (reference sequence). V was clipped by 11 bases and J by 4 bases, with 17 bases between them. The CDR3 runs 13 residues. In DNA form, the CDR3 reads TGTGCCGCTTCGACGCAGGGGTCCACTGAAGCTTTCTTT. Encoded protein: CAASTQGSTEAFF.

This clonotype was seen a single time. J is TRBJ1-5 and V is TRBV6-5; TRBD1 is a possible D gene (6 bases). V lost 2 bases to trimming and J lost 9 bases, with 14 bases between them. CDR3 size: 14 residues. Per the germline V gene, CDR1 is MNHEY and CDR2 is SVGAGI. In DNA, the CDR3 is TGTGCCAGCAGTTACACACAGGGCCCGGGGCCCCAGCATTTT. It encodes CASSYTQGPGPQHF.

The V and J genes are TRBV20-1 and TRBJ2-1, with TRBD2 matching over 13 bases. The CDR3 sequence is 14 residues long. After removal of 5 bases from V and 16 bases from J, the junction contained 14 bases not matched to a gene. Germline V gene lookup returns CDR1 DFQATT and CDR2 SNEGSKA (reference sequence). CDR3 sequence reads: CSAQQRGLAGDGFF. CDR3 sequence (DNA): TGCAGTGCTCAGCAGAGAGGACTAGCGGGAGATGGATTCTTC.

J is TRBJ2-5 and V is TRBV5-1; 9 bases are a match to TRBD2. The CDR3 is 18 residues long. Germline V CDR1 and CDR2: SGHRS, YFSETQ. V shed 3 bases and J 1 base; nucleotides not matched to a gene: 13. The CDR3 sequence is CASSWGVVVAGVQETQYF. The CDR3 nucleotides are TGCGCCAGCAGCTGGGGGGTCGTAGTAGCGGGAGTCCAAGAGACCCAGTACTTC.

The rearrangement uses TRBV20-1 and TRBJ2-1; D ambiguous. Germline V gene lookup returns CDR1 DFQATT and CDR2 SNEGSKA (reference sequence). This CDR3 comprises 13 residues. Trimming pared 6 bases from V and 6 bases from J, leaving 15 bases between. CDR3 bases: TGCAGTGCCTCCTACAGTGGGCTCAATGAGCAGTTCTTC. Translation gives CSASYSGLNEQFF.

The chain has TRBV24-1 and TRBJ2-1; 8 bases agree with TRBD1. The CDR3 is made up of 13 amino acids. In germline, CDR1 is KGHDR, CDR2 SFDVKD. J gave up 8 bases and V 3 bases, and 2 bases lay outside the gene matches. CDR3: CATSDDRGYEQFF. CDR3 DNA sequence: TGTGCCACCAGTGATGACAGGGGATATGAGCAGTTCTTC.

The chain has TRBV12-3 or TRBV12-4 and TRBJ2-1; D not resolved. V was trimmed by 4 bases and J by 1 base, leaving 5 bases between them. The CDR3 contains 13 residues. The CDR3 loop reads CASSWGSYNEQFF. In DNA form, the CDR3 reads TGTGCCAGCAGTTGGGGATCCTACAATGAGCAGTTCTTC.

The V call is TRBV6-5, the J call TRBJ2-7, with D hard to call. This CDR3 region has 13 residues. Germline assignment: CDR1 MNHEY and CDR2 SVGAGI. Between the trimmed V and J ends, which lost 4 bases and 2 bases, there was a span of 9 bases. CDR3 DNA sequence: TGTGCCAGCAGTTTGGGCCTTACCTACGAGCAGTACGTC. It specifies CASSLGLTYEQYV.

The V and J genes are TRBV24-1 and TRBJ2-1, with TRBD2 matching over 12 bases. V dropped 4 bases and J dropped 6; count of bases not matched to a gene: 6. There are 16 residues in the CDR3. Germline loops: CDR1 KGHDR, CDR2 SFDVKD. The CDR3 DNA reads as TGTGCCACCAGTGAGTTGACTAGCGGGAGTGGCAATGAGCAGTTCTTC. This encodes CATSELTSGSGNEQFF.

This clonotype is a singleton in its sample. The rearrangement joins TRBV28 to TRBJ1-4, with D possibly TRBD1 on 5 matching bases. The germline V gene encodes CDR1 MDHEN and CDR2 SYDVKM. There are 14 residues in the CDR3. Trimming removed 3 bases from V and 10 bases from J, with 15 bases in between. CDR3 in amino acids: CASSFPRDPLKLFF. DNA of the CDR3: TGTGCCAGCAGTTTTCCCCGGGACCCCCTAAAACTGTTTTTT. Combining the CDR3 with reference TRBV28 and TRBJ1-4 gives the whole variable domain DVKVTQSSRYLVKRTGEKVFLECVQDMDHENMFWYRQDPGLGLRLIYFSYDVKMKEKGDIPEGYSVSREKKERFSLILESASTNQTSMYLCASSFPRDPLKLFFGSGTQLSVL.

The chain links TRBV20-1 to TRBJ2-5; D is unclear. V lost 3 bases to trimming and J lost 1 base, with 6 bases between them. From germline, CDR1 is DFQATT and CDR2 SNEGSKA (reference sequence). The CDR3 runs to 12 residues. The DNA of the CDR3 is TGCAGTGCTAGCCCCCCCCAAGAGACCCAGTACTTC. It yields the protein CSASPPQETQYF.

The chain has TRBV11-2 and TRBJ1-5; D unclear. The CDR3 has 15 amino acids. CDR1 is SGHAT and CDR2 is FQNNGV in the germline V gene. The germline V and J ends were trimmed by 4 bases and 3 bases, with 13 bases remaining between them. The CDR3 DNA follows: TGTGCCAGCAGCTCACTAGCGGGAGACAATCAGCCCCAGCATTTT. Protein: CASSSLAGDNQPQHF.

This chain connects TRBV3-1 to TRBJ1-1; maybe TRBD1 (6 bases). The CDR3 has 18 amino acids. Germline values: CDR1 LGHDT, CDR2 YNNKEL (reference sequence). The V and J ends lost 1 base and 6 bases respectively, with 24 bases between them. The CDR3 nucleotides are TGTGCCAGCAGCCAAGTGGCTGCGCGGTGGACAGATGGACCTGAAGCTTTCTTT. Amino acid sequence: CASSQVAARWTDGPEAFF.

The chain links TRBV27 to TRBJ2-7, with D hard to call. This CDR3 region has 14 residues. The germline V gene encodes CDR1 MNHEY and CDR2 SMNVEV (reference sequence). Trimming took 5 bases from V and 0 from J, leaving 11 bases between them. The DNA of the CDR3 is TGTGCCAGCAGTGTCAATCTTTTCTCCTACGAGCAGTACTTC. Its protein is CASSVNLFSYEQYF.

CDR3 nucleotide sequence: TGTGCCACCAGCAGAGAACGGGGTGGATCCGGGGAGCTGTTTTTT. Its translation: CATSRERGGSGELFF. This chain links TRBV15 with TRBJ2-2, with a possible D match to TRBD2 (5 bases). Trimming removed 0 bases at V and 6 bases at J, with 11 bases between. Germline CDR1 and CDR2: LNHNV and YYDKDF (reference sequence). There are 15 residues in the CDR3. The entire variable domain, with the rest obtained from reference TRBV15 and TRBJ2-2, is as follows: DAMVIQNPRYQVTQFGKPVTLSCSQTLNHNVMYWYQQKSSQAPKLLFHYYDKDFNNEADTPDNFQSRRPNTSFCFLDIRSPGLGDTAMYLCATSRERGGSGELFFGEGSRLTVL.

J is TRBJ2-2 and V is TRBV12-5; D assignment may be TRBD1 or TRBD2 (5 bases each). The germline V gene encodes CDR1 LGHNT and CDR2 FRNRAP. The CDR3 extends over 13 amino acids. Trimming removed 6 bases from V and 8 bases from J, with 13 bases in between. The CDR3 coding sequence is TGTGCTAGTGGGCCCACGGGGCCAGGGGAGCTGTTTTTT. Its protein product is CASGPTGPGELFF. Looking up the rest from reference TRBV12-5 and TRBJ2-2 gives the full variable domain: DARVTQTPRHKVTEMGQEVTMRCQPILGHNTVFWYRQTMMQGLELLAYFRNRAPLDDSGMPKDRFSAEMPDATLATLKIQPSEPRDSAVYFCASGPTGPGELFFGEGSRLTVL.

The J gene is TRBJ1-2, the V gene TRBV6-5; 9 nucleotides agree with TRBD1. The CDR3 contains 13 residues. V lost 6 bases, J lost 3 bases, and 2 bases stayed unmatched. Germline V gene data show CDR1 as MNHEY and CDR2 as SVGAGI. CDR3 sequence reads: CASRGQGDYGYTF. In DNA form, the CDR3 reads TGTGCCAGCAGGGGACAGGGCGACTATGGCTACACCTTC.

The gene calls are TRBV20-1 and TRBJ2-1, with D perhaps matching TRBD2 (6 bases). V lost 0 bases and J 6 bases, leaving 15 bases between the germline ends. This CDR3 has 15 amino acids. CDR1 and CDR2 (germline): DFQATT, SNEGSKA (reference sequence). The CDR3 DNA reads as TGCAGTGCTAGAGATGGGGGGACGGTGATCAATGAGCAGTTCTTC. Translated: CSARDGGTVINEQFF.

The chain recombines TRBV28 with TRBJ1-1; no reliable D call. Germline CDR1 MDHEN, CDR2 SYDVKM. V lost 3 bases to trimming and J lost 1 base, with 9 bases between them. This CDR3 is built from 14 residues. CDR3 in amino acids: CASSLWAGNTEAFF. Here the CDR3 DNA reads TGTGCCAGCAGTTTGTGGGCAGGGAACACTGAAGCTTTCTTT.

V usage is TRBV6-1 and J usage is TRBJ1-1; no clear D. V was clipped by 3 bases and J by 6 bases, with 17 bases between them. The CDR3 has 15 amino acids. Germline CDR1 is MNHNS and CDR2 is SASEGT. The DNA for the CDR3 is TGTGCCAGCAGTGAGCCTCGGACTCTAACGGCTGAAGCTTTCTTT. This encodes CASSEPRTLTAEAFF.